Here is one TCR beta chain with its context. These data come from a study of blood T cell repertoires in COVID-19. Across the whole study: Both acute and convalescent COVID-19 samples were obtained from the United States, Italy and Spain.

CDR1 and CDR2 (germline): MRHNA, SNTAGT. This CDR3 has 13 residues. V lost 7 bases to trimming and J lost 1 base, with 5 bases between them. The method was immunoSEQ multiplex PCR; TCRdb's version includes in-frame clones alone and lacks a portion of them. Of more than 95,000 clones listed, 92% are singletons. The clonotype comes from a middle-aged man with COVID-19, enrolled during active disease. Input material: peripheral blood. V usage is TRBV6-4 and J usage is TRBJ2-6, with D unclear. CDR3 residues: CASKPSGANVLTF. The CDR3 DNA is TGTGCCAGCAAGCCTTCTGGGGCCAACGTCCTGACTTTC.